The clone carrying this T cell receptor beta chain counts as medium-sized by frequency. About 39,000 genome equivalents of blood DNA were amplified for TRB. This sample is part of a study of T cell clusters in autoimmune cytopenias. One tube held mixed TRB-A and TRB-B primer pools for touch-down PCR. TCRdb reprocessed the multiplex PCR reads, keeping one entry per CDR3 protein, no DNA. This sample's table reports a few thousand distinct CDR3 sequences. The length of the CDR3 is 12 residues. The germline gives CDR1 SQVTM, CDR2 ANQGSEA. The same data also contributed to another study, on T cell repertoires in aging, cancer and after chemotherapy.

The sequence derives from a human donor in good health. V gene TRBV29-1 combines with J gene TRBJ2-5; absent DNA, TCRdb's TRBD2 call cannot be checked. The sequenced sample was peripheral blood. CDR3 in amino acids: CSVYPREETQYF.